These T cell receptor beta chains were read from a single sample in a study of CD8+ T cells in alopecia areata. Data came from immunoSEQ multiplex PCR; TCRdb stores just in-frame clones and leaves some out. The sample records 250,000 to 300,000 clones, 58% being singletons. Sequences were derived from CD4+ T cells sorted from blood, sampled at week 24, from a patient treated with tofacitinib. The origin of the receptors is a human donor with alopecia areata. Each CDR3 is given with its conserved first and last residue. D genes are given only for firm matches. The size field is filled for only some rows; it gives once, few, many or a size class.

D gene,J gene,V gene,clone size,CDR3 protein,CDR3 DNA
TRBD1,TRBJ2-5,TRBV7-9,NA,CASSPGQGWGETQYF,TGTGCCAGCAGCCCGGGACAGGGATGGGGAGAGACCCAGTACTTC
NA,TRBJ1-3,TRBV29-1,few,CSASPPGNTIYF,TGCAGCGCCAGTCCGCCTGGAAACACCATATATTTT
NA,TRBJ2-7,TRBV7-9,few,CASNSLLGQIYEQYF,TGTGCCAGCAACTCTCTACTCGGACAGATCTACGAGCAGTACTTC
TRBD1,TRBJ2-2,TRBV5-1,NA,CASSSGTGNTGELFF,TGCGCCAGCAGCTCCGGGACAGGGAACACCGGGGAGCTGTTTTTT
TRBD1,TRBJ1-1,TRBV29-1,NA,CSVDRGGSNTEAFF,TGCAGCGTTGATAGAGGGGGCTCGAACACTGAAGCTTTCTTT
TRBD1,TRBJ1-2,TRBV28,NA,CASSLRDRARYTF,TGTGCCAGCAGTCTACGGGACAGGGCCCGCTACACCTTC
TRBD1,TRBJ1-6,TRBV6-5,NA,CASSLSGQGNSPLHF,TGTGCCAGCAGCCTCTCTGGACAGGGGAATTCACCCCTCCACTTT
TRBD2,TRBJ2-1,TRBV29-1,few,CSVGGGYNEQFF,TGCAGCGTTGGGGGGGGATACAATGAGCAGTTCTTC
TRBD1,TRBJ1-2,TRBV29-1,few,CSVEDPDRVAHGYTF,TGCAGCGTTGAAGATCCGGACAGGGTAGCCCATGGCTACACCTTC
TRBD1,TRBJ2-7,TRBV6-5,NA,CASSYLDRASYEQYF,TGTGCCAGCAGTTACTTGGACAGGGCCTCCTACGAGCAGTACTTC
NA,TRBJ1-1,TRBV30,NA,CAWISRKGMNTEAFF,TGTGCCTGGATTAGTAGGAAAGGGATGAACACTGAAGCTTTCTTT
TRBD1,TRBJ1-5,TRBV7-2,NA,CASSSGQPNQPQHF,TGTGCCAGCAGCTCGGGACAGCCCAATCAGCCCCAGCATTTT
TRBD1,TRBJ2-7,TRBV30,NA,CAWSLKTGTGSYEQYF,TGTGCCTGGAGTCTAAAGACAGGGACGGGTTCCTACGAGCAGTACTTC
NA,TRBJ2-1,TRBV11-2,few,CASSLVAKPGEQFF,TGTGCCAGCAGCTTAGTGGCGAAACCAGGGGAGCAGTTCTTC
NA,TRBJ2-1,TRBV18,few,CASGPVGSGNEQFF,TGTGCCAGCGGGCCGGTGGGGTCCGGCAATGAGCAGTTCTTC
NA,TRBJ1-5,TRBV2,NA,CASSINQPQHF,TGTGCCAGCAGTATCAATCAGCCCCAGCATTTT
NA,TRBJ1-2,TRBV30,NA,CASQSFYGYTF,TGTGCCTCCCAGTCGTTCTATGGCTACACCTTC
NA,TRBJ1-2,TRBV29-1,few,CSVDANYGYTF,TGCAGCGTTGACGCAAACTATGGCTACACCTTC
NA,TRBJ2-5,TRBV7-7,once,CASSLNEGGETQYF,TGTGCTAGCAGCTTGAACGAAGGGGGGGAGACCCAGTACTTC
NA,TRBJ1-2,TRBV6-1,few,CASSDRGHGYTF,TGTGCCAGCAGTGATAGAGGGCATGGCTACACCTTC